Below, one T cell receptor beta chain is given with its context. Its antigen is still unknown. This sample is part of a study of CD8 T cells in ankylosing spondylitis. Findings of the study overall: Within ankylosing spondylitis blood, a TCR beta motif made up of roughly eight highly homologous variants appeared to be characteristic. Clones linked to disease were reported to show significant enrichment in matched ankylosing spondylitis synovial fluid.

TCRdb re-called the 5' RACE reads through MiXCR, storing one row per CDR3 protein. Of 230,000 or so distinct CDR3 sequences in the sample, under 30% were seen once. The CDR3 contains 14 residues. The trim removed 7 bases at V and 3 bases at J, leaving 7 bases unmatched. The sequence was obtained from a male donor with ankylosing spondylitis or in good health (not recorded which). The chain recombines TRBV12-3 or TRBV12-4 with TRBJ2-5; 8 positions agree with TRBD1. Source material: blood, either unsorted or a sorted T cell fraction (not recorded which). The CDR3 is CASTTGGTKETQYF. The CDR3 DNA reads TGTGCCAGCACAACAGGGGGGACCAAAGAGACCCAGTACTTC.